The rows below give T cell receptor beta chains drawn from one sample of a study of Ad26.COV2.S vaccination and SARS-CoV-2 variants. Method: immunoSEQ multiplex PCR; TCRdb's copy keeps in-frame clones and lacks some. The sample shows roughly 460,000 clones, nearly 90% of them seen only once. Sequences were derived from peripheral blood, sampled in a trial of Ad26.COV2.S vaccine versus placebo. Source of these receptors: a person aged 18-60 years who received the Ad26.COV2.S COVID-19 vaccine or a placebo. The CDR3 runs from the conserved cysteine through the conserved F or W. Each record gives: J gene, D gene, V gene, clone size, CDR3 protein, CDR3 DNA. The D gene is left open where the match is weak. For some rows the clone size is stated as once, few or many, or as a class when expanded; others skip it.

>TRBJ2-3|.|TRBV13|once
CASSRRGGSTDTQYF
TGTGCCAGCAGCCGGAGGGGGGGGAGCACAGATACGCAGTATTTT
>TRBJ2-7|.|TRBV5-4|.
CASSLGGMPSYEQYF
TGTGCCAGCAGCTTGGGAGGGATGCCATCCTACGAGCAGTACTTC
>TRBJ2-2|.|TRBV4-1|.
CASSHPLRSGAAGELFF
TGCGCCAGCAGCCACCCCCTCCGTAGCGGAGCGGCCGGGGAGCTGTTTTTT
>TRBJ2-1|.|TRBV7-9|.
CASSPRTVYNEQFF
TGTGCCAGCAGCCCCCGGACAGTTTACAATGAGCAGTTCTTC
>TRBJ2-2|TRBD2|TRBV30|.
CAWSVNSGRGELFF
TGTGCCTGGAGTGTTAATAGCGGGAGGGGGGAGCTGTTTTTT
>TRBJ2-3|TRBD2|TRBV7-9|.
CASSLSQLAGGPPDTQYF
TGTGCCAGCAGCTTAAGTCAACTAGCGGGAGGGCCACCTGATACGCAGTATTTT
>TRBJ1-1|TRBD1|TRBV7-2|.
CASSTQGAGTEAFF
TGTGCCAGCAGCACTCAGGGGGCTGGGACTGAAGCTTTCTTT
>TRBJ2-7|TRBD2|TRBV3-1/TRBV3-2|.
CASSPWMGLADEQYF
TGTGCCAGCAGCCCGTGGATGGGACTAGCTGACGAGCAGTACTTC
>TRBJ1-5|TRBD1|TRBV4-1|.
CASSQGQGDVQPQHF
TGCGCCAGCAGCCAAGGACAGGGGGATGTTCAGCCCCAGCATTTT
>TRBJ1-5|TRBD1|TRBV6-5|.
CASSKRGPGNQPQHF
TGTGCCAGCAGTAAAAGGGGGCCGGGGAATCAGCCCCAGCATTTT
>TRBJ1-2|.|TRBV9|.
CASSVGSAPFYGYTF
TGTGCCAGCAGCGTAGGGTCGGCACCCTTCTATGGCTACACCTTC
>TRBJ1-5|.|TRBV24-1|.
CATSGGGDRYSNQPQHF
TGTGCCACCAGTGGAGGGGGGGACCGATATAGCAATCAGCCCCAGCATTTT
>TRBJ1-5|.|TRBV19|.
CASGPPGVRPNQPQHF
TGTGCCAGTGGACCGCCGGGGGTAAGGCCCAATCAGCCCCAGCATTTT
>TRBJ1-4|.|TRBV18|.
CASSHALLDEKLFF
TGTGCCAGCTCACATGCACTCCTAGATGAAAAACTGTTTTTT
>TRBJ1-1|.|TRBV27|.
CASTGENTEAFF
TGTGCCAGCACAGGGGAGAACACTGAAGCTTTCTTT
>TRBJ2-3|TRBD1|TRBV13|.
CASSAADRESPDTQYF
TGTGCCAGCAGCGCGGCGGACAGGGAGTCTCCAGATACGCAGTATTTT
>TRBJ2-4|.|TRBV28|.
CASSLQGSKNIQYF
TGTGCCAGCAGCCTTCAGGGGAGCAAAAACATTCAGTACTTC
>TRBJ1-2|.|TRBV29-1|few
CSVEDPHGYTF
TGCAGCGTTGAAGATCCCCATGGCTACACCTTC
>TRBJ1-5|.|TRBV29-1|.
CSVRTGLSSNQPQHF
TGCAGCGTGCGAACCGGGTTGTCGAGCAATCAGCCCCAGCATTTT
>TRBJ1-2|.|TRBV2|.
CASSEQGANYGYTF
TGTGCCAGCAGTGAGCAGGGCGCCAACTATGGCTACACCTTC
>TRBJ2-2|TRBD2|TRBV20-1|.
CSASGAGGNTGELFF
TGCAGTGCTAGTGGGGCGGGAGGGAACACCGGGGAGCTGTTTTTT
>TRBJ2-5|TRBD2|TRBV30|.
CAWATSGRGSWETQYF
TGTGCCTGGGCAACTAGCGGGAGGGGCTCTTGGGAGACCCAGTACTTC
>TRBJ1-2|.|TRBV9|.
CASSVESGQAYGYTF
TGTGCCAGCAGCGTAGAATCAGGCCAAGCCTATGGCTACACCTTC
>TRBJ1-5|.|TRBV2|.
CASTVAGQGLSNQPQHF
TGTGCCAGCACGGTGGCAGGGCAGGGATTAAGCAATCAGCCCCAGCATTTT
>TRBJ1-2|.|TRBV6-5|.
CASSYSTGAGGYTF
TGTGCCAGCAGTTACTCGACGGGGGCGGGTGGCTACACCTTC
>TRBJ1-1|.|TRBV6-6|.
CASSWGPMNTEAFF
TGTGCCAGCAGCTGGGGGCCGATGAACACTGAAGCTTTCTTT
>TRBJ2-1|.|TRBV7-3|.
CASSLVRSSYNEQFF
TGTGCCAGCAGCTTAGTTCGCAGCTCCTACAATGAGCAGTTCTTC
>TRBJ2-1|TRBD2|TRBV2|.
CASSETSGSYEQFF
TGTGCCAGCAGTGAGACTAGCGGGAGCTATGAGCAGTTCTTC
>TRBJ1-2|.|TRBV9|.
CASSGPGVRREGSYGYTF
TGTGCCAGCAGCGGTCCCGGGGTGCGGCGCGAAGGATCCTATGGCTACACCTTC
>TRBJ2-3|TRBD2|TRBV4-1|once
CASSQQSGRVVDTQYF
TGCGCCAGCAGCCAACAAAGCGGGAGGGTAGTAGATACGCAGTATTTT
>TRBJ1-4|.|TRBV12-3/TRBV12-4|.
CASSTDGNEKLFF
TGTGCCAGCAGCACGGACGGGAATGAAAAACTGTTTTTT
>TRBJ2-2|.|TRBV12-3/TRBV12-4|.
CASSWGSRELFF
TGTGCCAGCAGTTGGGGTTCCAGGGAGCTGTTTTTT
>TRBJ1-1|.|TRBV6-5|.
CASNHQPANTEAFF
TGTGCCAGCAACCACCAGCCCGCGAACACTGAAGCTTTCTTT
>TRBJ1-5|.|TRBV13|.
CASSLYGSQPQHF
TGTGCCAGCAGCTTATATGGTAGTCAGCCCCAGCATTTT
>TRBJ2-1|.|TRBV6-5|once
CASSRTAGNEQFF
TGTGCCAGCAGTAGGACAGCAGGCAATGAGCAGTTCTTC
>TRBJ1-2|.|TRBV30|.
CAWSSQGGWGYTF
TGTGCCTGGAGTAGCCAGGGAGGATGGGGCTACACCTTC
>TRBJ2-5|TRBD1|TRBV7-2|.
CASSPSGSTGGETQYF
TGTGCCAGCAGCCCCTCAGGTTCGACAGGGGGAGAGACCCAGTACTTC
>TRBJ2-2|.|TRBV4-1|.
CASSQVSAGELFF
TGCGCCAGCAGCCAAGTTTCCGCCGGGGAGCTGTTTTTT
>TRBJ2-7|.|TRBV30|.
CAWSGSDEQYF
TGTGCCTGGAGTGGGAGCGACGAGCAGTACTTC
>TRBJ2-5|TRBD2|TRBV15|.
CATGRGEVFSETQYF
TGTGCCACGGGGAGGGGTGAGGTTTTTTCAGAGACCCAGTACTTC
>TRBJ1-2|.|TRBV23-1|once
CASSPEPNYGYTF
TGCGCCAGCAGTCCCGAACCTAACTATGGCTACACCTTC
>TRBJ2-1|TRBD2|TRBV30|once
CAWSVRDYQYNEQFF
TGTGCCTGGAGTGTAAGGGACTACCAATACAATGAGCAGTTCTTC
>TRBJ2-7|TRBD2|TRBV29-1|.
CSVDTGGGPGQYF
TGCAGCGTTGACACTGGCGGGGGGCCGGGGCAGTACTTC
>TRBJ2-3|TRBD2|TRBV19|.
CASSIQSGGARDTQYF
TGTGCCAGTAGTATTCAAAGCGGGGGGGCCAGAGATACGCAGTATTTT